These T cell receptor beta chains were read from a single sample in a study of T cell responses to AZD1222 COVID-19 vaccine. Only in-frame clones appear in the TCRdb table, and some are missing; sequencing was by immunoSEQ multiplex PCR. The sample has roughly 93,000 clones; 80% to 90% are singletons. The sample was peripheral blood, taken on day 0 of AZD1222 vaccination. These receptors all come from an adult in good health. Both conserved end residues are part of each CDR3.

V	length	J	CDR3
TRBV19	14	TRBJ1-5	CASTLGQVKRPQHF
TRBV6-6	13	TRBJ1-1	CASSKRDLIGAFF
TRBV28	18	TRBJ1-2	CASSGGTQGLSGYYGYTF
TRBV9	13	TRBJ1-2	CASSAVVENGYTF
TRBV10-3	14	TRBJ1-1	CAISDSTGSTEAFF
TRBV18	15	TRBJ2-2	CASSPPLGSTGELFF
TRBV4-2	17	TRBJ1-6	CASSQAVTDRGGSPLHF
TRBV5-1	14	TRBJ2-5	CASRRGLGQETQYF
TRBV2	14	TRBJ2-7	CASSVGWRGYEQYF
TRBV4-3	14	TRBJ1-2	CASSQEPRTYGYTF
TRBV7-3	14	TRBJ1-1	CASSLNGRDTEAFF
TRBV14	14	TRBJ1-6	CASSQERGKSPLHF
TRBV4-3	17	TRBJ2-3	CASSQEASGGSTDTQYF
TRBV12-3/TRBV12-4	13	TRBJ2-7	CASSPAGFYEQYF
TRBV2	14	TRBJ1-3	CASHGTAGGNTIYF
TRBV4-2	21	TRBJ1-1	CASSQYTGTGYWGGVGTEAFF
TRBV7-2	15	TRBJ2-2	CASSPVAERTGELFF
TRBV19	10	TRBJ1-2	CASSMNGYTF
TRBV21-1	17	TRBJ1-3	CASSKEASTNSGNTIYF
TRBV30	12	TRBJ1-4	CAFQTGDEKLFF
TRBV4-1	16	TRBJ1-2	CASSQDRARVNYGYTF
TRBV19	14	TRBJ1-3	CASSRQVLRQTIYF
TRBV7-2	13	TRBJ2-1	CASSLVPGHEQFF
TRBV30	14	TRBJ1-4	CAWSVQGRSEKLFF
TRBV5-6	13	TRBJ1-5	CASSFSHVQPQHF
TRBV5-1	13	TRBJ2-5	CASSLQAKETQYF
TRBV5-1	15	TRBJ1-2	CASSLLQGGNYGYTF
TRBV5-1	15	TRBJ1-4	CASSLATGFLEKLFF
TRBV7-2	13	TRBJ1-6	CASSLRLDSPLHF
TRBV2	13	TRBJ2-1	CASDVSGDNEQFF
TRBV5-6	12	TRBJ1-5	CASSAPGDIQHF
TRBV7-9	15	TRBJ1-6	CASSLAGRGNSPLHF
TRBV5-6	17	TRBJ2-5	CASSLGSSGVLGETQYF
TRBV6-5	14	TRBJ1-2	CASSPMGGGYGYTF
TRBV11-3	14	TRBJ1-1	CASSFKGGSTEAFF
TRBV12-5	12	TRBJ2-7	CASGLPPYEQYF
TRBV30	14	TRBJ1-1	CAWSVTGIDTEAFF
TRBV19	15	TRBJ2-6	CASSERLSGANVLTF
TRBV5-1	14	TRBJ1-4	CASSSLPGGEKLFF
TRBV2	14	TRBJ1-2	CATSQGFFNYGYTF
TRBV6-1	16	TRBJ1-5	CASSEGTLSSNQPQHF
TRBV6-2/TRBV6-3	15	TRBJ1-2	CASSTDRRANYGYTF
TRBV14	13	TRBJ1-1	CASSQVAHTEAFF
TRBV3-1/TRBV3-2	13	TRBJ2-5	CASKAGPGGTQYF
TRBV11-2	15	TRBJ2-7	CASSTRTGGGYEQYF
TRBV30	14	TRBJ1-2	CAWSVQGRGGGYTF
TRBV19	14	TRBJ1-1	CASRPMMRNTEAFF
TRBV7-9	13	TRBJ2-3	CASSPSTGDTQYF
TRBV7-2	19	TRBJ2-1	CASSLNPPQLAGSNNEQFF
TRBV5-5	14	TRBJ1-6	CASSSGQGSSPLHF
TRBV28	15	TRBJ2-2	CASSPLSGGAGELFF
TRBV28	14	TRBJ2-2	CASSRDRTRGELFF
TRBV28	15	TRBJ1-2	CASSGQGPARYGYTF